This TCR beta chain was observed in a study of CD8+CD57+ T cells in acquired aplastic anemia (dated by TCRdb to 2016 to 2019). Context from the whole study: Extracted DNA from sorted CD4+ and CD8+ cells averaged 3.2 ug, ranging from roughly 0.17 to 27.4 ug. CD8+CD57+ expansion was defined as frequency above the mean frequency observed in healthy subjects.

TCR beta VDJ combination and CDR3 sequence profiling used genomic DNA as the template. An Illumina HiSeq 2000 was the platform used for TCR repertoire sequencing. The original pipeline was this. TRBV/TRBJ rearrangement plots, CDR3 size and DJ length profiles, and Simpson's diversity index were used to evaluate the repertoires. The most abundant DNA sequence in the deep sequencing data was defined as the immunodominant clone. CDR3 amino acid sequences were screened for sharing across subjects and compared with published repertoires and the VDJdb database. TCRdb applied fastp at Q25 and MiXCR to the public reads, then kept only in-frame beta chains. Rows matching on CDR3 protein sequence are summarized as one entry with the most common DNA and genes. The V and J calls and clone size come from TCRdb's table, not from the authors' own analysis. In all, the sample holds fewer than 300,000 distinct CDR3 sequences, and approximately 82% of those were seen once. Of the sample, approximately 40% is held by the ten largest clones.

A note on this clonotype: Its antigen has not been determined. Per-base qualities were not stored, and no clone one base away is much larger.

General conclusions and limits of the study: Although 25 to 30 CD8+ CDR3 sequences were shared by patients and controls, these sequences appeared highly expressed in patients and within the immunodominant clones of patients. Between patients and healthy controls, no significant difference in CD8+ Simpson's diversity was found (P=0.060).

Patients chosen for sequencing had shown expansion of CD8+CD57+ cells by flow cytometry. All patients had severe acquired aplastic anemia diagnosed by International Study of Aplastic Anemia and Agranulocytosis and Camitta criteria. No therapy had been received by the patients at the time of blood sampling. In the study, sorted CD4+ and CD8+ blood T cells from patients with severe aplastic anemia and from healthy subjects underwent deep sequencing of TCR repertoires. Patients were enrolled under clinicaltrials.gov protocols 00001620, 01623167, 00001397, 00071045, 00081523 and 00961064 in the USA. Ficoll-Paque density gradient centrifugation was used to isolate peripheral blood mononuclear cells. Before DNA was extracted, CD4+ and CD8+ T cells were sorted using either FACS or magnetic beads. Sequences SGHVS (CDR1) and FQNEAQ (CDR2) are obtained from the germline V gene. The CDR3 starts with the cysteine, ends with the phenylalanine, and has 13 residues. The entry retains the CDR3 DNA only, 39 bases that are in frame from base 1. V is pared back by 6 bases and J by 11 bases, with 18 bases lying between the germline termini.

The sequence derives from a human donor with aplastic anemia. The sequenced sample was sorted CD4+, CD8+, or CD8+CD57+ T cells (not recorded which) from PBMCs. The V gene is TRBV7-8 and the J gene is TRBJ2-3; no D segment can be confidently identified. The encoded CDR3 is CASRAVGADQQYF. The nucleotide sequence is TGTGCCAGCAGGGCTGTGGGCGCTGATCAGCAGTATTTT.